This T cell receptor (beta chain) was sequenced in a study of T-cell memory formation after mild COVID-19. The wider study: TCR clusters were largely donor specific.

Comments on this clonotype: Its antigen is not identified.

Study-wide points: Later expanders leaned CD4+, whereas day 15 to 85 contracting clones were balanced CD4/CD8. Pre-infection memory carried some responding clones, suggesting that cross-reactive memory joined.

TCR alpha and TCR beta cDNA libraries carrying sample barcodes and UMIs were produced by 5'RACE using constant-segment primers. TCRdb fed the 5' RACE reads into MiXCR, producing one record per CDR3 protein. The sample records approximately 250,000 distinct CDR3 sequences, 15% to 17% being singletons. The germline gives CDR1 SQVTM, CDR2 ANQGSEA. This CDR3 is built from 13 residues. V was clipped by 6 bases and J by 3 bases, with 14 bases between them. The sample taken for sequencing was PBMCs or a T cell subset sorted from them (not recorded which). The TCR was taken from an adult woman who had mild COVID-19 (a few samples of this study predate the infection). Cell type and time point are not known. The chain carries TRBV29-1 and TRBJ1-2, with a possible D match to TRBD1 (5 bases). In nucleotides, the CDR3 is TGCAGCGTCTCTAGTCAGGGTGACTATGGCTACACCTTC. Protein: CSVSSQGDYGYTF.